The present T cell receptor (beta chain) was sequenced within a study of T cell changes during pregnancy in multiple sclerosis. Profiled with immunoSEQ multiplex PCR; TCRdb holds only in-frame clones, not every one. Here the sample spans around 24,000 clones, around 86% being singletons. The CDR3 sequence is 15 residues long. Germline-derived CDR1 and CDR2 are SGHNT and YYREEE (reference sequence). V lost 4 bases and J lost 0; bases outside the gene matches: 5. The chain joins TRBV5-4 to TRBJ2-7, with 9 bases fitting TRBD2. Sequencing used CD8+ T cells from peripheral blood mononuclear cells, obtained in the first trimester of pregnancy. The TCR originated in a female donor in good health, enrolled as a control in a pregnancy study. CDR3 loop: CASSQDSGSSYEQYF. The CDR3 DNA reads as TGTGCCAGCAGCCAAGATAGCGGGAGCTCCTACGAGCAGTACTTC.